A selection of T cell receptor beta chains follows, all from one sample in a study of blood T cell repertoires in COVID-19. Sequenced by immunoSEQ multiplex PCR; TCRdb stores in-frame clones only, minus some. The sample includes about 170,000 clones, roughly 90% of them seen just once. Sequencing used peripheral blood. The receptors come from a woman aged 60-75 years with COVID-19, enrolled during active disease. CDR3s include the opening cysteine and the closing phenylalanine or tryptophan. Each record gives: D gene, clone size, V gene, J gene, CDR3 DNA, CDR3 protein. A D gene is named only where the DNA matches it firmly. Part of the rows lack a size; the others show once, few, many or a class for expanded clones.

>-|-|TRBV11-3|TRBJ2-7
TGTGCCAGCAGCTTAGATCGTTACTACGAGCAGTACTTC
CASSLDRYYEQYF
>TRBD2|-|TRBV4-1|TRBJ2-5
TGCGCCAGCAGCCAAGTTAGCGGGAGTCCAGAGACCCAGTACTTC
CASSQVSGSPETQYF
>TRBD1|-|TRBV7-2|TRBJ1-2
TGTGCCAGCAGCTTAAGGGCCCGGACAGGAACTAACTATGGCTACACCTTC
CASSLRARTGTNYGYTF
>-|once|TRBV18|TRBJ2-7
TGTGCCAGCTCACCACCTGGGAGATCCTCCTACGAGCAGTACTTC
CASSPPGRSSYEQYF
>TRBD1|-|TRBV2|TRBJ1-4
TGTGCCAGCAGAAGCGACAGGGGGAATGAAAAACTGTTTTTT
CASRSDRGNEKLFF
>-|few|TRBV11-3|TRBJ2-7
TGTGCCAGCAGCCTCCGGGACACCTACGAGCAGTACTTC
CASSLRDTYEQYF
>-|-|TRBV11-1|TRBJ1-6
TGTGCCAGCAGCTCGACTAAGGTGGAATCACCCCTCCACTTT
CASSSTKVESPLHF
>-|-|TRBV10-3|TRBJ2-5
TGTGCCATCAGGACTCAGGGGCGGGAGACCCAGTACTTC
CAIRTQGRETQYF
>-|once|TRBV24-1|TRBJ2-5
TGTGCCACCAGTGAAAACAGGGTGTTACAGACCCAGTACTTC
CATSENRVLQTQYF
>TRBD2|-|TRBV4-2|TRBJ2-7
TGTGCCAGCAGCCAAGATCTCGGGACTAGCGCCTACGAGCAGTACTTC
CASSQDLGTSAYEQYF
>-|-|TRBV4-1|TRBJ1-2
TGCGCCAGCAGCCAAGAGTTAGCTGTTAACTATGGCTACACCTTC
CASSQELAVNYGYTF
>TRBD1|few|TRBV6-2/TRBV6-3|TRBJ1-3
TGTGCCAGCAGTGCCGGGACAGGGGTCTCTGGAAACACCATATATTTT
CASSAGTGVSGNTIYF
>-|-|TRBV30|TRBJ1-5
TGTGCCTGGAGTGGCAGTTCCAATCAGCCCCAGCATTTT
CAWSGSSNQPQHF